This is a list of T cell receptor beta chains from one sample in a study of T cell repertoires in cytomegalovirus infection. MiXCR, run by TCRdb on the reads, gives a single entry per CDR3 protein. The sample shows about 260,000 distinct CDR3 sequences, 9.1% of them seen only once. Sequencing used PBMCs. Receptors originate from a human donor in good health (CMV status not recorded). Some clones in this sample may be carry-over from other donors' samples. Both conserved end residues are part of each CDR3. Each record gives: clone size, V gene, J gene, CDR3 protein. Size is stated for part of the rows, as once, few or many counts, or as a class when the clone is expanded.

size: many; V: TRBV5-1; J: TRBJ2-7; CDR3: CASSLELSTYEQYF
size: -; V: TRBV2; J: TRBJ2-2; CDR3: CASSVVRGSGGAHTGELFF
size: many; V: TRBV6-2/TRBV6-3; J: TRBJ2-1; CDR3: CASCSPPGTSGNNEQFF
size: -; V: TRBV5-1; J: TRBJ1-2; CDR3: CASSFDWEGRRYTF
size: many; V: TRBV6-1; J: TRBJ1-1; CDR3: CASSEAVVRTEAFF
size: many; V: TRBV7-2; J: TRBJ2-1; CDR3: CASSWGQTYNEQFF
size: few; V: TRBV12-5; J: TRBJ2-7; CDR3: CASGSQLYEQYF
size: -; V: TRBV19; J: TRBJ1-1; CDR3: CATKRQLNTEAFF
size: many; V: TRBV7-3; J: TRBJ1-1; CDR3: CASSLGDNTEAFF
size: many; V: TRBV10-3; J: TRBJ1-2; CDR3: CAISPGQVYGYTF
size: many; V: TRBV4-3; J: TRBJ1-4; CDR3: CASSQDLWEKLFF
size: -; V: TRBV5-1; J: TRBJ1-6; CDR3: CASSLGQGAGSPLHF
size: -; V: TRBV27; J: TRBJ2-1; CDR3: CASSGLSSGNEQFF
size: -; V: TRBV6-2/TRBV6-3; J: TRBJ1-2; CDR3: CASSYIRGDNYGYTF
size: many; V: TRBV7-2; J: TRBJ2-7; CDR3: CASSSDGLGEQYF
size: many; V: TRBV4-1; J: TRBJ2-3; CDR3: CASSQGLRDTQYF
size: many; V: TRBV5-6; J: TRBJ2-7; CDR3: CASSATSGRTSLGSYEQYF
size: -; V: TRBV7-8; J: TRBJ2-2; CDR3: CASSPPGRGTGELFF
size: many; V: TRBV7-2; J: TRBJ2-7; CDR3: CASSLANGLAGPLHEQYF
size: few; V: TRBV12-3/TRBV12-4; J: TRBJ1-5; CDR3: CASSSGRGQVNNQPQHF
size: many; V: TRBV4-1; J: TRBJ1-5; CDR3: CASSQEKRQDLNQPQHF
size: many; V: TRBV7-6; J: TRBJ2-7; CDR3: CASSPGTNEQYF
size: once; V: TRBV7-2; J: TRBJ1-1; CDR3: CASSLARSGRAFF
size: many; V: TRBV7-2; J: TRBJ2-3; CDR3: CASSPQGTSSTDTQYF
size: many; V: TRBV7-9; J: TRBJ2-1; CDR3: CASRGLANNEQFF
size: many; V: TRBV11-2; J: TRBJ2-5; CDR3: CASSPGTSGTIETQYF
size: few; V: TRBV5-1; J: TRBJ2-2; CDR3: CASSFRHNTGELFF
size: many; V: TRBV7-9; J: TRBJ1-3; CDR3: CASSDRDRGLGNTIYF
size: many; V: TRBV7-9; J: TRBJ2-7; CDR3: CASSSWDRVSAIYF
size: many; V: TRBV7-9; J: TRBJ1-2; CDR3: CASSPTGFNYGYTF